The TCR beta chain under discussion was sequenced for a study of blood T cell repertoires in COVID-19. TCRdb's copy holds only in-frame clones and misses some; the assay was immunoSEQ multiplex PCR. The repertoire holds tens of thousands of clones, with almost 90% as singletons. The sequence derives from a man in his 60s with active COVID-19. The sample comprised peripheral blood.

The CDR3 DNA reads TGTGCCAGCAGCTCGACACTACAGGGCCATGGCTACACCTTC. It translates to CASSSTLQGHGYTF. This chain connects TRBV11-2 to TRBJ1-2, with TRBD1 as a possible D gene (6 bases). Between the trimmed V and J ends, which lost 4 bases and 6 bases, there was a span of 15 bases. Germline CDR1 SGHAT, CDR2 FQNNGV. The CDR3 is 14 amino acids.